Listed below are T cell receptor beta chains from one sample, sequenced in a study of beta chain features in type 1 diabetes. The data were produced by immunoSEQ multiplex PCR, yet TCRdb's version contains in-frame clones alone and is incomplete. The repertoire has about 300,000 clones, about 8% of them found once; the top ten carry 0.9% to 1.2%. Material: central memory CD4+ T cells from blood. The receptors were gathered from a woman aged 18-29 years in good health. CDR3s include the opening cysteine and the closing phenylalanine or tryptophan. A D gene is named only where the DNA matches it firmly. Rows may omit the clone size; those that give it use once, few, many or a size class.

d_call j_call v_call clone_size cdr3_nt cdr3_aa
- TRBJ2-7 TRBV30 few TGTGCCTGGAGGGGACAAGCCTACGAGCAGTACTTC CAWRGQAYEQYF
- TRBJ1-3 TRBV7-8 few TGTGCCAGCAGCTTCCCCAGCTCTGGAAACACCATATATTTT CASSFPSSGNTIYF
- TRBJ1-5 TRBV7-8 - TGTGCCAGCAGCTTAGGGGGGGACGGAAGGGTATCTAGCAATCAGCCCCAGCATTTT CASSLGGDGRVSSNQPQHF
TRBD1 TRBJ1-2 TRBV5-1 few TGCGCCAGCAGCCCAAGCGGGGACAGGGAAATCGGTGGCTACACCTTC CASSPSGDREIGGYTF
- TRBJ1-1 TRBV7-2 few TGTGCCAGCAGCTTACGAGGGGACACTGAAGCTTTCTTT CASSLRGDTEAFF
- TRBJ1-1 TRBV21-1 - TGTGCCAGCAGCAAAGAAAGGGCCCAAGGAACTGAAGCTTTCTTT CASSKERAQGTEAFF
- TRBJ1-2 TRBV5-1 - TGCGCCAGCAGCCTATCAGGGAATCCAGGCCTTCATGGCTACACCTTC CASSLSGNPGLHGYTF
TRBD1 TRBJ1-2 TRBV7-6 few TGTGCCAGCAGCCCCGGGACAGGGGCTAACTATGGCTACACCTTC CASSPGTGANYGYTF
TRBD1 TRBJ2-3 TRBV2 - TGTGCCAGGGGAACAGGGGCCGCCAAAACAGATACGCAGTATTTT CARGTGAAKTDTQYF
- TRBJ1-2 TRBV28 few TGTGCCTGTGAACCGGCTAGCTATGGCTACACCTTC CACEPASYGYTF
TRBD2 TRBJ2-1 TRBV4-3 many TGCGCCAGCAGCCAAGCGGGACTAGCCAACAATGAGCAGTTCTTC CASSQAGLANNEQFF
- TRBJ1-1 TRBV27 many TGTGCCAGCAATGAGGTGAGGGGAACTGAAGCTTTCTTT CASNEVRGTEAFF
TRBD1 TRBJ2-3 TRBV6-6 - TGTGCCAGCAGTCCCCGGGACAGGGTCACAGATACGCAGTATTTT CASSPRDRVTDTQYF
- TRBJ2-1 TRBV5-4 - TGTGCCAGCAGCTTGTGGGAGAGGAATGAGCAGTTCTTC CASSLWERNEQFF
- TRBJ1-4 TRBV2 - TGTGCCAGCAGTCACACCCCATTGGGTGAAAAACTGTTTTTT CASSHTPLGEKLFF
TRBD1 TRBJ1-1 TRBV2 few TGTGCCAGCAGTGAATATTTAGTGGACAGGGGTGGAACTGAAGCTTTCTTT CASSEYLVDRGGTEAFF
TRBD1 TRBJ1-4 TRBV6-1 few TGTGCCAGCAGTGAGGGACAGGGTGAAAAACTGTTTTTT CASSEGQGEKLFF
- TRBJ2-6 TRBV6-5 - TGTGCCAGCAGTTACTTTAACTCTGGGGCCAACGTCCTGACTTTC CASSYFNSGANVLTF
- TRBJ1-5 TRBV18 many TGTGCCAGCTCACCATCCGCAGAACTCCAGCCCCAGCATTTT CASSPSAELQPQHF
- TRBJ1-2 TRBV5-1 - TGCGCCAGCAGCTTGGGGACGGTAAACTATGGCTACACCTTC CASSLGTVNYGYTF
TRBD2 TRBJ2-5 TRBV18 - TGTGCCAGCTCATCGGGACTAGCGGAAGAGACCCAGTACTTC CASSSGLAEETQYF
- TRBJ1-5 TRBV10-3 few TGTGCCATCAGTGAGTCGACGGATCAGCCCCAGCATTTT CAISESTDQPQHF
TRBD2 TRBJ2-2 TRBV18 - TGTGCCAGCTCACGAAACGGCGGCGGGAGGTCAACCGGGGAGCTGTTTTTT CASSRNGGGRSTGELFF
- TRBJ2-3 TRBV4-2 few TGTGCCAGCAGCCGAGAGGCGTCGTCCACAGATACGCAGTATTTT CASSREASSTDTQYF
- TRBJ1-6 TRBV2 - TGTGCCAGCAGGGGGGAAAATTCACCCCTCCACTTT CASRGENSPLHF
- TRBJ2-5 TRBV4-1 - TGCGCCAGCAGCCAAATCCTCGTGAGACAAGAGACCCAGTACTTC CASSQILVRQETQYF
TRBD1 TRBJ1-6 TRBV28 - TGTGCCAGCAATCCCCAGGGACAGGGCTATTCACCCCTCCACTTT CASNPQGQGYSPLHF
TRBD2 TRBJ2-3 TRBV14 - TGTGCCAGCAGCCCGCAGCTAGCGGGGGGCGCTACGCAGTATTTT CASSPQLAGGATQYF
- TRBJ1-5 TRBV30 few TGTGCCTGGAGTGTCACTAGCAATCAGCCCCAGCATTTT CAWSVTSNQPQHF
- TRBJ1-2 TRBV6-6 few TGTGCCAGCAGTTTGGACAGTAGCGGCTATGGCTACACCTTC CASSLDSSGYGYTF
- TRBJ2-3 TRBV7-2 - TGTGCCAGCTACGATGGGGGGTCCGCCTGGCATACGCAGTATTTT CASYDGGSAWHTQYF
- TRBJ1-1 TRBV5-6 - TGTGCCAGCAGCTCGCTGAGGTCGAGCGTCGCTGAAGCTTTCTTT CASSSLRSSVAEAFF
- TRBJ1-2 TRBV6-5 - TGTGCCAGCAGCCCCACAGGAGATTATGGCTACACCTTC CASSPTGDYGYTF